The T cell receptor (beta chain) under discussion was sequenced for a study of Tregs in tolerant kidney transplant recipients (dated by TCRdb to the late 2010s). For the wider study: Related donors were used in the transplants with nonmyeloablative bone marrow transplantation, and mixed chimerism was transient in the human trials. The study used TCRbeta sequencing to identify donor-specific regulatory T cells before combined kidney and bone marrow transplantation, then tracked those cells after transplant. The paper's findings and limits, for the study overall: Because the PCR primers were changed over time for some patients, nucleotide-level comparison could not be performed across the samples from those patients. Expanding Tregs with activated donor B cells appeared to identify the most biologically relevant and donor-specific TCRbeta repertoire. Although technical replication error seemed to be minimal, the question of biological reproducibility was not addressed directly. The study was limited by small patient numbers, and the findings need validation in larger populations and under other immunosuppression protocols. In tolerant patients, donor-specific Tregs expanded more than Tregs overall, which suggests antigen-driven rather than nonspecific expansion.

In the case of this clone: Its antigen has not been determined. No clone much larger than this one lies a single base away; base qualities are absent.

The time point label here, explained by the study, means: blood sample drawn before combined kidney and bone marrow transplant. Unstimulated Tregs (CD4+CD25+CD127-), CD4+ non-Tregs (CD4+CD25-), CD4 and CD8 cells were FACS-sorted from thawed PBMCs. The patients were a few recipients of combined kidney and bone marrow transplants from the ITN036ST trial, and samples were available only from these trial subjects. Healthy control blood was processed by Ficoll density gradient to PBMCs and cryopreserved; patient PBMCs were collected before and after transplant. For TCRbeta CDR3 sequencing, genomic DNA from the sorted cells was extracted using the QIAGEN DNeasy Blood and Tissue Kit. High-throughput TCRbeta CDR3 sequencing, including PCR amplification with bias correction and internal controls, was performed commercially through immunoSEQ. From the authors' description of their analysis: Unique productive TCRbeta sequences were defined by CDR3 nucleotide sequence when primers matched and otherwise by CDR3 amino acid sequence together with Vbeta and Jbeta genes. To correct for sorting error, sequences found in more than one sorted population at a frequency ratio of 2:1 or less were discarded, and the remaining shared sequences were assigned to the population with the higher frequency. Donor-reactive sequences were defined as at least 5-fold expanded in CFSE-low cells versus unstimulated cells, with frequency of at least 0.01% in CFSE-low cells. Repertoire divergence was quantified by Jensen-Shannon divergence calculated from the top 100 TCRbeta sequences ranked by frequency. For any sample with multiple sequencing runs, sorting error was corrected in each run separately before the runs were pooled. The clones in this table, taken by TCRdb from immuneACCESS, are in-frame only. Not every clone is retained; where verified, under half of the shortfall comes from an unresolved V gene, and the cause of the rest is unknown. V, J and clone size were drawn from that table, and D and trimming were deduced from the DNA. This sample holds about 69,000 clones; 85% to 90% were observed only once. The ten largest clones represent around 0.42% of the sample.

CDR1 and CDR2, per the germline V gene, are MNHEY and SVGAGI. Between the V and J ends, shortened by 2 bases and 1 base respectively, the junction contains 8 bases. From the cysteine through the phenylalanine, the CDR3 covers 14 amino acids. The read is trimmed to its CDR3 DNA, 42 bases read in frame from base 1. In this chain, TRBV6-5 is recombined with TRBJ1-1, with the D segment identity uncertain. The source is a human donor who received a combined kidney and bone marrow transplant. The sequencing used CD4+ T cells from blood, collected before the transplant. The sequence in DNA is TGTGCCAGCAGTTACGCGGGTTGGAACACTGAAGCTTTCTTT. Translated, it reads CASSYAGWNTEAFF.